This T cell receptor beta chain was found in a study of blood T cell repertoires in COVID-19. This table comes from immunoSEQ multiplex PCR, and its TCRdb copy is limited to in-frame clones, with some not included. The sample holds around 64,000 clones, around 88% seen once. V gave up 8 bases and J gave up 3 bases; unmatched junction bases: 7. Germline V gene data show CDR1 as SGHRS and CDR2 as YFSETQ. The CDR3 has 14 residues. Source material: peripheral blood. V gene TRBV5-1 combines with J gene TRBJ2-3; 9 nucleotides align to TRBD2. The receptor was isolated from an elderly woman with acute or convalescent COVID-19. The CDR3 DNA is TGCGCCAGTCGGCGGGGGGGCACGACAGATACGCAGTATTTT. Translated, it gives CASRRGGTTDTQYF.